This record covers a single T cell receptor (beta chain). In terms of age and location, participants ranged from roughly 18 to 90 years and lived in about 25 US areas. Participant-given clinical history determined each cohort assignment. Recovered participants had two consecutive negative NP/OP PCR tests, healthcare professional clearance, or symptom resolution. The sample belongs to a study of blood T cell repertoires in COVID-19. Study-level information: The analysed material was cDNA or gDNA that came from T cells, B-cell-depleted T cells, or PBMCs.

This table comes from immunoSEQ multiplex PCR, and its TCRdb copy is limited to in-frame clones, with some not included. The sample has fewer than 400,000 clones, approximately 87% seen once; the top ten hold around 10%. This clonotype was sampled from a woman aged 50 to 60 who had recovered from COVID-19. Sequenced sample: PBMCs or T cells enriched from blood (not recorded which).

As DNA, the CDR3 is TGCGCCAGCAGCCAGGGGACTAGCGGCAACACCGGGGAGCTGTTTTTT. Amino acids: CASSQGTSGNTGELFF. This rearrangement joins TRBV4-1 to TRBJ2-2, with 11 positions matching TRBD2. This CDR3 is built from 16 residues. In germline, CDR1 is MGHRA, CDR2 YSYEKL. Unmatched junction bases numbered 2, after V lost 3 bases and J lost 2 bases.